The 20 T cell receptor beta chains in this list originate from one sample, sequenced in a study of T cells after yellow fever vaccination. TCRdb reanalysed the 5' RACE reads using MiXCR and keeps one entry per CDR3 protein. The sample yields 300,000 or so distinct CDR3 sequences, about 4% seen once. The sequenced sample was PBMCs, obtained 5 days after the yellow fever booster vaccination. The receptor source for this set is a man younger than 35 who received the YFV17D yellow fever vaccine.

In this sample, this clonotype turned up a few times. The V gene is TRBV29-1, the J gene TRBJ2-1, with D possibly being TRBD2 (5 bases). V lost 7 bases to trimming and J lost 7 bases, with 14 bases between them. Looked up from germline, CDR1 is SQVTM and CDR2 is ANQGSEA. The CDR3 has 12 amino acids. CDR3 in DNA: TGCAGCGCCGTATTACTAGGGAATGAGCAGTTCTTC. This gives the protein CSAVLLGNEQFF.

This clonotype was seen at least ten times. This chain joins TRBV6-2 or TRBV6-3 and TRBJ2-7; 8 nucleotides match TRBD2. Germline CDR1 MNHEY, CDR2 SVGEGT. This CDR3 is 15 amino acids long. Trimming cost V 7 bases and J 0 bases; bases outside gene matches: 8. CDR3 sequence reads: CASNPAGDVSYEQYF. The DNA of the CDR3 is TGTGCCAGCAACCCAGCGGGGGACGTCTCCTACGAGCAGTACTTC.

This clonotype was recorded a few times. V usage is TRBV5-1 and J usage is TRBJ1-1; D perhaps matches TRBD1 (6 bases). Per germline, CDR1 SGHRS and CDR2 YFSETQ. V was trimmed by 2 bases and J by 0 bases, leaving 11 bases between them. The CDR3 has 15 residues. In DNA, the CDR3 is TGCGCCAGCAGCTTTCGTACAGGGATGAACACTGAAGCTTTCTTT. Encoded protein: CASSFRTGMNTEAFF.

The gene calls are TRBV6-6 and TRBJ2-7, with D possibly TRBD2 on 5 matching bases. Deletions cut 2 bases from V and 7 bases from J, with 12 bases between. The germline CDR1 and CDR2 sequences are MNHNY and SVGAGI (reference sequence). This CDR3 is 13 amino acids long. As DNA, the CDR3 is TGTGCCAGCAGTTACGGTATCCCGGGGGAGCAGTACGTC. As protein: CASSYGIPGEQYV.

The chain is built from TRBV6-6 and TRBJ2-3; 9 bases are a match to TRBD1. This CDR3 comprises 15 residues. V trimming: 5 bases; J trimming: 2 bases; junction bases outside the gene matches: 5. Germline V gives CDR1 MNHNY, CDR2 SVGAGI (reference sequence). This CDR3 is CASSDRDRDTDTQYF. CDR3 in DNA: TGTGCCAGCAGTGACCGGGACAGGGACACAGATACGCAGTATTTT.

There are a few counts of this clonotype. V and J are TRBV5-1 and TRBJ1-6, with D unresolved. The CDR3 has 14 amino acids. In germline, CDR1 is SGHRS, CDR2 YFSETQ. Trimming removed 0 bases from V and 10 bases from J, with 11 bases in between. CDR3 loop: CASSLAGIQSPLHF. The CDR3 region has the DNA TGCGCCAGCAGCTTGGCGGGGATACAATCACCCCTCCACTTT.

This clonotype was observed a handful of times. The genes are TRBV6-2 or TRBV6-3 and TRBJ2-3, with D unclear. V lost 3 bases and J 3 bases, leaving 16 bases between the germline ends. The length of the CDR3 is 16 residues. Germline CDR1 and CDR2: MNHEY and SVGEGT. The CDR3 loop is CASSYSTQRRTDTQYF. CDR3 bases: TGTGCCAGCAGTTATTCGACGCAGCGACGGACAGATACGCAGTATTTT.

This clonotype was picked up many times. This chain joins TRBV4-2 and TRBJ2-3; no reliable D call. Trimming left V 2 bases short and J 2 bases short, with 11 bases between. CDR1 is LGHNA, CDR2 YNFKEQ, per germline. The CDR3 length is 15 residues. CDR3 sequence reads: CASSQLLSDTDTQYF. In DNA, the CDR3 is TGTGCCAGCAGCCAACTTCTATCTGACACAGATACGCAGTATTTT.

The V and J genes are TRBV20-1 and TRBJ2-1; 12 bases fit TRBD2. V was clipped by 4 bases and J by 8 bases; unmatched bases: 9. The CDR3 has 15 residues. Per germline, CDR1 DFQATT and CDR2 SNEGSKA (reference sequence). The CDR3 protein is CSAISLAGGPHEQFF. In DNA, the CDR3 is TGCAGTGCTATTTCCCTAGCGGGAGGGCCGCATGAGCAGTTCTTC.

This clonotype occurred a few times. V usage is TRBV20-1 and J usage is TRBJ2-1; D is possibly TRBD1 (5 bases). CDR3 length equals 14 residues. Per germline, CDR1 DFQATT and CDR2 SNEGSKA (reference sequence). The CDR3 bases are TGCAGCTCGCGGCCTAGGGGTCCCCCCAATGAGCAGTTCTTC. This sequence encodes CSSRPRGPPNEQFF.

This clonotype was detected only a few times. The chain has TRBV12-3 or TRBV12-4 and TRBJ1-2, with a weak D call TRBD1 (6 bases). The CDR3 length is 16 residues. V lost 1 base and J lost 2, with 14 bases in between. The CDR3 DNA sequence: TGTGCCAGCAGTTTAGTGCAGGGACAACTAAACTATGGCTACACCTTC. Protein product: CASSLVQGQLNYGYTF.

This clonotype was detected many times. The junction departs from germline at one end; a sequencing error may be responsible. The chain employs TRBV10-3 and TRBJ2-1; tentative D call: TRBD2 (7 bases). This CDR3 has 12 residues. The V gene's germline CDR1 is ENHRY and CDR2 SYGVKD. In nucleotides, the CDR3 is TGTGCCATCAGTGAGAGGGCGGGGGCCCTGCACTTC. Protein product: CAISERAGALHF.

This chain links TRBV10-1 with TRBJ1-2, with a weak D call TRBD1 (6 bases). Trimming removed 4 bases from V and 8 bases from J, with 14 bases in between. The germline gives CDR1 WNHNN, CDR2 SYGVQD (reference sequence). The CDR3 runs to 13 residues. CDR3 DNA sequence: TGCGCCAGCAGTGCGACAGGCCCCGTAGGCTACACCTTC. Its translation is CASSATGPVGYTF.

The chain employs TRBV15 and TRBJ2-7, with D possibly TRBD1 on 5 matching bases. CDR3 length equals 12 residues. Trimming pared 3 bases from V and 3 bases from J, leaving 6 bases between. The V gene's germline CDR1 is LNHNV and CDR2 YYDKDF (reference sequence). This CDR3 is CATSSDSYEQYF. CDR3 bases: TGTGCCACCAGCAGTGACAGCTACGAGCAGTACTTC. Full variable domain (rest looked up from reference TRBV15 and TRBJ2-7): DAMVIQNPRYQVTQFGKPVTLSCSQTLNHNVMYWYQQKSSQAPKLLFHYYDKDFNNEADTPDNFQSRRPNTSFCFLDIRSPGLGDTAMYLCATSSDSYEQYFGPGTRLTVT.

This chain joins TRBV18 and TRBJ2-5; D is uncertain. Germline CDR1 reads KGHSH; CDR2 reads LQKENI. The CDR3 sequence is 15 residues long. Trimming shortened V by 3 bases and J by 5 bases, and 16 bases separated the two germline ends. CDR3 nucleotides: TGTGCCAGCTCACCGAGGTCGGCCGACGGGGAGACCCAGTACTTC. Residues: CASSPRSADGETQYF.

The V and J genes are TRBV4-1 and TRBJ1-6; a weak D match, TRBD1 (5 bases). Germline CDR1 is MGHRA and CDR2 is YSYEKL. CDR3 length equals 13 residues. V dropped 5 bases and J dropped 11 bases, with 13 bases sitting between them. DNA for the CDR3: TGCGCCAGCAGCTTAGGGACGGGCCCACCCCTCCACTTT. As protein: CASSLGTGPPLHF.

This clonotype was detected a few times. The chain is built from TRBV12-3 or TRBV12-4 and TRBJ2-6; D remains unclear. The CDR3 length is 15 residues. Trimming removed 1 base at V and 4 bases at J, with 8 bases between. The CDR3 coding sequence is TGTGCCAGCAGTTTAGGTACTCTCGGGGCCAACGTCCTGACTTTC. As protein: CASSLGTLGANVLTF.

In its sample, this clonotype was seen many times. The V and J genes are TRBV6-6 and TRBJ2-7; 11 positions match TRBD2. V dropped 6 bases and J dropped 7; count of bases not matched to a gene: 11. CDR1 MNHNY and CDR2 SVGAGI come from the germline V gene (reference sequence). The CDR3 is 15 amino acids. The CDR3 DNA is TGTGCCAGCAGCCCCACTAGCGGGGGAACTGGGGAGCAGTACTTC. This translates into CASSPTSGGTGEQYF.

In its sample, this clonotype was seen a few times. The gene calls are TRBV5-1 and TRBJ2-4; the D call may be TRBD1 or TRBD2 (7 bases each). This CDR3 contains 16 residues. V shed 4 bases and J shed 3 bases, with 17 bases lying between them. CDR1 and CDR2 from the germline V gene are SGHRS and YFSETQ. CDR3 sequence (DNA): TGCGCCAGCAGCCCCCAGGGGGGGGGAGGCAAAAACATTCAGTACTTC. Amino acid sequence: CASSPQGGGGKNIQYF.

The V gene is TRBV3-1, the J gene TRBJ2-5; 9 nucleotides align to TRBD2. Germline V lookup: CDR1 LGHDT, CDR2 YNNKEL (reference sequence). Germline trimming cut 4 bases from V and 5 bases from J; bases unmatched to any gene: 8. CDR3 length: 15 residues. The CDR3 DNA sequence: TGTGCCAGCAGCCTGGCGGGACTAGCTCTCGAGACCCAGTACTTC. It is translated as CASSLAGLALETQYF.